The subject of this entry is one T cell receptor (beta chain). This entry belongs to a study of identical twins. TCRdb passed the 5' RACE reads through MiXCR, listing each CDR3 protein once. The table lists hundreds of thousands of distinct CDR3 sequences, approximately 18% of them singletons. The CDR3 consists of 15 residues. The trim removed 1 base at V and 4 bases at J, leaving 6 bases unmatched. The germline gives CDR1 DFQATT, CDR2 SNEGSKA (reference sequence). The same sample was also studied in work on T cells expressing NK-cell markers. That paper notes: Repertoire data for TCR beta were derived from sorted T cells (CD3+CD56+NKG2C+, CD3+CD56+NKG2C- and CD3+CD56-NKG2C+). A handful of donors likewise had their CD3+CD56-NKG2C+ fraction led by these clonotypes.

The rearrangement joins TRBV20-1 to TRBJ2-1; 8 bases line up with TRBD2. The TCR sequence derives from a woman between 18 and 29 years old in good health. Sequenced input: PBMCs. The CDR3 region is CSARGSGGTYNEQFF. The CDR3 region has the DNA TGCAGTGCTAGAGGGAGCGGGGGAACTTACAATGAGCAGTTCTTC.